A single sample gave rise to the 7 T cell receptor beta chains below, sequenced in a study of shared clonotypes between healthy human individuals. Here immunoSEQ multiplex PCR was the method, and the copy in TCRdb shows in-frame clones only, minus some. The table has over a million clones, 95% to 97% seen once. Sample: naive CD4+ T cells sorted from blood. This sample's subset: CD45RA+ positively selected. The origin of the receptors is a man aged 25 to 45 in good health.

The chain carries TRBV7-3 and TRBJ2-1; 9 nucleotides line up with TRBD2. Per germline, CDR1 SGHTA and CDR2 FQGTGA. The CDR3 sequence is 15 residues long. V lost 1 base, J lost 8 bases, and 6 bases stayed unmatched. CDR3 region: CASSLIAGEKDEQFF. CDR3 nucleotide sequence: TGTGCCAGCAGCTTAATAGCGGGGGAGAAGGATGAGCAGTTCTTC.

With respect to this clone: The missing conserved phenylalanine or tryptophan at the end of this CDR3 makes a read error likely. It is unclear where the CDR3 begins or ends on the DNA, so no DNA is shown, and the CDR3 is as TCRdb lists it. The V gene is TRBV20-1, the J gene TRBJ1-2; the tabulated D call, TRBD1, remains unverified against the DNA. Germline-derived CDR1 and CDR2 are DFQATT and SNEGSKA (reference sequence). With termini counted, the CDR3 has 8 amino acids. CDR3 protein: CGRDRENL.

This sequence joins TRBV5-3 and TRBJ1-3; D is unresolved. TRBV5-3 falls under the ORF class, with uncertain function. This CDR3 comprises 16 residues. V was pared by 2 bases and J by 4 bases, with 16 bases between. The CDR3 coding sequence is TGTGCCAGAAGCTTCTATAGGTTCTCCTCGGGAAACACCATATATTTT. Residues: CARSFYRFSSGNTIYF.

The chain carries TRBV5-1 and TRBJ2-5, with D hard to call. This CDR3 comprises 17 residues. V gave up 2 bases and J gave up 0 bases, with 17 bases separating them. Germline CDR1 reads SGHRS; CDR2 reads YFSETQ. The CDR3 sequence is CASSFGQTLIYQETQYF. In DNA, the CDR3 is TGCGCCAGCAGCTTTGGCCAGACGCTTATATACCAAGAGACCCAGTACTTC.

The rearrangement uses TRBV7-9 and TRBJ2-7, with a tentative D call TRBD1 (6 bases). The CDR3 sequence is 14 residues long. V was trimmed by 3 bases and J by 2 bases, leaving 11 bases between them. CDR1 is SEHNR, CDR2 FQNEAQ, per germline (reference sequence). The DNA for the CDR3 is TGTGCCAGCAGCTTCAGGGGCAGTACCTACGAGCAGTACTTC. Its translation: CASSFRGSTYEQYF. Full variable domain (outside the CDR3, taken from reference TRBV7-9 and TRBJ2-7): DTGVSQNPRHKITKRGQNVTFRCDPISEHNRLYWYRQTLGQGPEFLTYFQNEAQLEKSRLLSDRFSAERPKGSFSTLEIQRTEQGDSAMYLCASSFRGSTYEQYFGPGTRLTVT.

This rearrangement joins TRBV11-3 to TRBJ1-1; D unresolved. The CDR3 is 13 amino acids. V was clipped by 1 base and J by 7 bases, with 10 bases between them. Germline lookup yields CDR1 SGHNT and CDR2 YENEEA. The CDR3 DNA reads as TGTGCCAGCAGCTTAGCTACCTCGGGTGAAGCTTTCTTT. Translated: CASSLATSGEAFF.

The chain is built from TRBV4-1 and TRBJ1-4; 8 bases fit TRBD1. V lost 4 bases to trimming and J lost 2 bases; unmatched junction nucleotides: 3. The CDR3 sequence is 15 residues long. The germline V gene has CDR1 MGHRA and CDR2 YSYEKL. CDR3 loop: CASSRTGGTNEKLFF. Written as DNA, the CDR3 is TGCGCCAGCAGCCGAACAGGGGGGACTAATGAAAAACTGTTTTTT.